The TCR beta chain described here comes from a study of blood T cell repertoires in COVID-19. Sequencing used immunoSEQ multiplex PCR; TCRdb keeps in-frame clones, though not all of them. The repertoire holds around 170,000 clones, with approximately 74% as singletons. This CDR3 is 17 amino acids long. V shed 3 bases and J 2 bases; nucleotides not matched to a gene: 10. Germline-derived CDR1 and CDR2 are MDHEN and SYDVKM. This clonotype originated in a woman over 75 with acute or convalescent COVID-19. The chain has TRBV28 and TRBJ2-7; 10 bases line up with TRBD1. Sequencing was done on a sample of peripheral blood. The CDR3 coding sequence is TGTGCCAGCAGTTTTTTGGGGAGGACAGGGGGAACCTACGAGCAGTACTTC. Its translation is CASSFLGRTGGTYEQYF.